This T cell receptor (beta chain) was retrieved from a study of PD-1 blockade in classical Hodgkin lymphoma. All patients relapsed after autologous stem cell transplantation, and brentuximab vedotin exposure varied. Using immunoSEQ multiplex PCR, the repertoire was profiled, and TCRdb retains in-frame clones only, with some absent. The sample lists 35,000 to 45,000 clones, approximately 69% occurring once. Germline CDR1 and CDR2: MNHNS and SASEGT. The CDR3 totals 13 residues. V was cut by 5 bases and J by 9 bases, with 16 bases left in between. This rearrangement joins TRBV6-1 to TRBJ1-1; the D is unclear. Specimen: peripheral blood mononuclear cells (PBMCs), collected before the second cycle of nivolumab. This TCR was sampled from a human donor with classical Hodgkin lymphoma. The CDR3 nucleotides read TGTGCCAGCAGTCTATCGCAAAGTGGCAAAGCTTTCTTT. This gives the protein CASSLSQSGKAFF.